This T cell receptor beta chain is drawn from a study of cytomegalovirus exposure and HLA in healthy donors. Study-level information: Clustering assigned 81% of the approximately 400 genotyped donors to the Caucasian-associated ancestry cluster.

Amplification used 60 Vbeta primers and 13 Jbeta primers. Clones were sequenced by immunoSEQ multiplex PCR, and TCRdb holds only the in-frame ones, with some missing. Counted here are over 110,000 clones, 82% occurring once; the ten biggest clones make up about 2.3%. In regard to this clone: The antigen remains unidentified.

Study-wide results and limits: Earlier analysis found most TCR beta V segments productive about 90% or about 30% of the time. Association of 15,000 to 20,000 TCR beta sequences with HLA alleles was found at 0.05 false discovery rate in a later analysis.

This CDR3 is built from 13 residues. Per the germline V gene, CDR1 is GTSNPN and CDR2 is SVGIG (reference sequence). This sequence was found in a male donor in good health and CMV-seronegative. The chain joins TRBV30 to TRBJ2-5; no definite D call. The end of the DNA is better explained by TRBJ2-7, so the J call may be wrong. The material sequenced was PBMCs. CDR3 DNA: TGTGCCTGGAGTGTAACGGAAGACTACGAGCAGTACTTC. It is translated as CAWSVTEDYEQYF.